These 28 T cell receptor beta chains came from one sample sequenced in a study of CXCR3-negative and CXCR3-positive naive CD8 T cells. It was by 5' RACE with UMI labels that the TRB cDNA libraries were prepared. TCRdb re-analyzed the 5' RACE reads; it lists each CDR3 protein once, without DNA. This repertoire includes over 100,000 distinct CDR3 sequences. What was sequenced was naive CXCR3- CD8+ T cells from blood. Subset noted: CD45RO-CCR7+CD27+CD95- naive CD8+ T cells lacking CXCR3 (TNR3-). These receptors originate from a human donor in good health. Some clones in this sample may be carry-over from other donors' samples.

The chain joins TRBV28 to TRBJ2-2; the D call of TRBD2 rests on TCRdb alone, since no DNA is present to check it. Germline V gene lookup returns CDR1 MDHEN and CDR2 SYDVKM. This CDR3 is 15 amino acids long. The CDR3 spells CASTVRLRGTGELFF.

The chain uses TRBV28 and TRBJ2-7; TCRdb picks TRBD1, but there is no DNA to check that call. Germline assignment: CDR1 MDHEN and CDR2 SYDVKM. This CDR3 spans 14 amino acids. This CDR3 is CASSDRLELYEQYF.

The chain recombines TRBV9 with TRBJ2-1; lacking DNA, the TRBD2 call made by TCRdb goes unchecked. The germline gives CDR1 SGDLS, CDR2 YYNGEE. The CDR3 runs to 18 residues. The CDR3 here is CASSVASGRAGPINEQFF.

This chain links TRBV15 with TRBJ2-1; TCRdb proposes TRBD1, but this gene call is untestable without DNA. The CDR3 extends over 14 amino acids. Germline V gene sequence: CDR1 LNHNV, CDR2 YYDKDF (reference sequence). CDR3 protein: CATSILRTENEQFF.

This chain joins TRBV29-1 and TRBJ2-7; TCRdb's D gene call, TRBD2, goes unchecked for lack of DNA. The CDR3 spans 14 residues. Germline V gives CDR1 SQVTM, CDR2 ANQGSEA. The CDR3: CSVAAGGYPYEQYF.

The gene calls are TRBV18 and TRBJ2-3. The CDR3 is made up of 13 amino acids. Germline lookup yields CDR1 KGHSH and CDR2 LQKENI. The CDR3: CASSPPGLVTQYF. The full variable domain, completed using reference TRBV18 and TRBJ2-3, is NAGVMQNPRHLVRRRGQEARLRCSPMKGHSHVYWYRQLPEEGLKFMVYLQKENIIDESGMPKERFSAEFPKEGPSILRIQQVVRGDSAAYFCASSPPGLVTQYFGPGTRLTVL.

This sequence joins TRBV4-3 and TRBJ2-1. Looked up from germline, CDR1 is LGHNA and CDR2 is YSLEER. This CDR3 is 15 amino acids long. The CDR3 protein is CASSQDREGYNEQFF.

The genes are TRBV6-2 or TRBV6-3 and TRBJ1-1; TCRdb's D call, TRBD1, is unchecked because there is no DNA. CDR3 size: 13 residues. CDR1 MNHEY and CDR2 SVGEGT come from the germline V gene. CDR3 sequence: CASSYAGGGEAFF.

The chain employs TRBV14 and TRBJ2-1; the D gene TCRdb calls, TRBD1, cannot be checked with no DNA. The CDR3 covers 17 residues. CDR1 and CDR2 from the germline V gene are SGHDN and FVKESK. CDR3 protein: CASSQDWPGQGQNEQFF.

This sequence joins TRBV21-1 and TRBJ2-7; TCRdb's D call, TRBD1, is unchecked because there is no DNA. TRBV21-1 is deemed a pseudogene. This CDR3 comprises 16 residues. The CDR3 is CASGAGNHSLPYEQYF.

The chain is built from TRBV5-1 and TRBJ2-7; TCRdb proposes TRBD1, but this gene call is untestable without DNA. Germline-derived CDR1 and CDR2 are SGHRS and YFSETQ. The CDR3 runs 14 residues. This chain's CDR3 is CASSPGQGWDEQYF.

This chain links TRBV4-2 with TRBJ2-7. The V gene's germline CDR1 is LGHNA and CDR2 YNFKEQ. This CDR3 is built from 13 residues. Here the CDR3 reads CASSPAVSYEQYF.

The rearrangement uses TRBV28 and TRBJ2-7. The germline V gene has CDR1 MDHEN and CDR2 SYDVKM. This CDR3 region has 13 residues. This CDR3 is CASSSFRTYEQYF. The full variable domain, its missing parts supplied by reference TRBV28 and TRBJ2-7, is DVKVTQSSRYLVKRTGEKVFLECVQDMDHENMFWYRQDPGLGLRLIYFSYDVKMKEKGDIPEGYSVSREKKERFSLILESASTNQTSMYLCASSSFRTYEQYFGPGTRLTVT.

V is TRBV7-6 and J is TRBJ2-2; TCRdb selects TRBD1, and the lack of DNA leaves this call unchecked. The CDR3 has 14 residues. Germline V gene lookup returns CDR1 SGHVS and CDR2 FNYEAQ. This chain's CDR3 is CASTAPPNTGELFF.

This rearrangement joins TRBV12-3 or TRBV12-4 to TRBJ2-3; TCRdb indicates TRBD1, and absent DNA this call remains unverified. This CDR3 contains 18 residues. The CDR3: CASSLRGLAHTGTDTQYF.

This chain uses TRBV15 with TRBJ1-5; TCRdb selects TRBD1, and the lack of DNA leaves this call unchecked. CDR3 size: 17 residues. Germline assignment: CDR1 LNHNV and CDR2 YYDKDF (reference sequence). The CDR3 is CATSRARLNRDNQPQHF.

The chain uses TRBV5-1 and TRBJ1-1. The CDR3 covers 12 residues. Germline CDR1 SGHRS, CDR2 YFSETQ. This CDR3 reads CASSHTNTEAFF.

V is TRBV20-1 and J is TRBJ2-7; TCRdb lists TRBD2, though no DNA is available to test this call. The CDR3 length is 13 residues. Germline-derived CDR1 and CDR2 are DFQATT and SNEGSKA (reference sequence). The CDR3 reads CSARDVSVYEQYF.

J is TRBJ1-1 and V is TRBV7-9; TCRdb designates TRBD1, a call that cannot be tested without DNA. The CDR3 is made up of 15 amino acids. Germline assignment: CDR1 SEHNR and CDR2 FQNEAQ (reference sequence). The CDR3 reads CASSLAQTGDTEAFF. Filled out from reference TRBV7-9 and TRBJ1-1, the complete variable domain reads DTGVSQNPRHKITKRGQNVTFRCDPISEHNRLYWYRQTLGQGPEFLTYFQNEAQLEKSRLLSDRFSAERPKGSFSTLEIQRTEQGDSAMYLCASSLAQTGDTEAFFGQGTRLTVV.

The rearrangement links TRBV21-1 to TRBJ1-5; TCRdb returns TRBD1, unconfirmable since there is no DNA. TRBV21-1 is classified as a pseudogene. This CDR3 is built from 15 residues. The CDR3 here is CASTLRGGLVQPQHF.

The rearrangement links TRBV25-1 to TRBJ1-1. The length of the CDR3 is 13 residues. Germline loops: CDR1 MGHDK, CDR2 SYGVNS. CDR3 protein: CASSDYRDTEAFF.

The CDR3 sequence is CASSYSDSSQPQHF. The chain carries TRBV6-5 and TRBJ1-5. This CDR3 region has 14 residues. Germline CDR1 is MNHEY and CDR2 is SVGAGI.

The J gene is TRBJ1-5, the V gene TRBV12-3 or TRBV12-4; TCRdb designates TRBD1, a call that cannot be tested without DNA. The CDR3 contains 13 residues. The CDR3 reads CASSFPGGKAQHF.

This sequence joins TRBV9 and TRBJ1-1. The CDR3 loop spans 14 amino acids. Germline loops: CDR1 SGDLS, CDR2 YYNGEE. The CDR3 region is CASSVGHENTEAFF.

The rearrangement links TRBV24-1 to TRBJ2-7. Germline lookup yields CDR1 KGHDR and CDR2 SFDVKD. The CDR3 is made up of 14 amino acids. This chain's CDR3 is CATSDSGSSYEQYF.

The chain couples TRBV12-3 or TRBV12-4 to TRBJ2-2. The CDR3 contains 11 residues. The CDR3 sequence is CASSLSRELFF.

The rearrangement links TRBV28 to TRBJ2-1; the TRBD2 assignment by TCRdb is unverifiable without DNA. In germline, CDR1 is MDHEN, CDR2 SYDVKM. The CDR3 totals 12 residues. Here the CDR3 reads CASSLGGEKQFF.

The chain combines TRBV7-3 with TRBJ2-3; the D call of TRBD1 rests on TCRdb alone, since no DNA is present to check it. CDR1 is SGHTA, CDR2 FQGTGA, per germline. This CDR3 contains 18 residues. CDR3 sequence: CASSPRDPPGQGTDTQYF.